This T cell receptor beta chain was sequenced during a study of CD8 T cells in Susac syndrome. Unmatched junction bases numbered 2, after V lost 1 base and J lost 4 bases. There are 15 residues in the CDR3. Per the germline V gene, CDR1 is MNHEY and CDR2 is SMNVEV (reference sequence). The authors reverse transcribed about 0.45 to 1 ug RNA with random hexamers. With immunoSEQ multiplex PCR, TCR beta CDR3 was amplified across 54 Vbeta and 13 Jbeta. TCRdb reprocessed the immunoSEQ multiplex PCR reads with MiXCR, giving one entry per CDR3 protein. The sample includes about 180,000 distinct CDR3 sequences, 85% to 95% of them seen just once. TCR beta from blood CD8+ and CD4+ T cells was sequenced.

The chain carries TRBV27 and TRBJ1-5, with 9 bases lining up with TRBD1. The sequenced material came from CD8+ T cells from PBMCs. The TCR sequence derives from a human donor with multiple sclerosis. The CDR3 DNA follows: TGTGCCAGCAGTTTATTTGGGACAGGGAATCAGCCCCAGCATTTT. Protein sequence: CASSLFGTGNQPQHF.